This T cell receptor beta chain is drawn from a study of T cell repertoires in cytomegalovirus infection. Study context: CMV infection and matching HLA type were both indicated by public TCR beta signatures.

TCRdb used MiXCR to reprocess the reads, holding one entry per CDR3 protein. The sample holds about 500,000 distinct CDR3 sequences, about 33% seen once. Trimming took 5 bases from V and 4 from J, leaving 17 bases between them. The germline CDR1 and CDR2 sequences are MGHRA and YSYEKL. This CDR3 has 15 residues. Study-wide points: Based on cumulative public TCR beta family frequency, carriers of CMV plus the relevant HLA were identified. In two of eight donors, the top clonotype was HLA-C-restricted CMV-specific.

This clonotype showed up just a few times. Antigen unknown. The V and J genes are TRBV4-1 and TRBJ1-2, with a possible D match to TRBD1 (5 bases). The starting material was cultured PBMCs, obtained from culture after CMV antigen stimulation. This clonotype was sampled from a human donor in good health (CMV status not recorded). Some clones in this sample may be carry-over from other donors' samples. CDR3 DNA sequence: TGCGCCAGCAGCGAGGGGCAGCAGATCCCCTATGGCTACACCTTC. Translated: CASSEGQQIPYGYTF.